This T cell receptor beta chain came from a study of T-cell memory formation after mild COVID-19. About the research overall: Each donor largely had its own TCR clusters.

Findings of the study overall: Among contracting clones, CD4+ were mainly CM/EM and CD8+ enriched in EMRA. Pre-infection memory harbored some responding clones, suggesting cross-reactive memory joined. There was a balanced CD4/CD8 profile in clones contracting day 15 to 85, and later expanders leaned CD4+.

Germline assignment: CDR1 SGDLS and CDR2 YYNGEE. This CDR3 contains 14 residues. J lost 6 bases, V lost 2 bases, and 5 bases had no gene match. Using its own MiXCR run on the 5' RACE reads, TCRdb lists one record per CDR3 protein. The sample shows approximately 400,000 distinct CDR3 sequences, 15% to 20% of them seen only once. Remarks on this clonotype: Its antigen is still unknown.

The source of this sequence is a man younger than 35 who had mild COVID-19 (a few samples of this study predate the infection). Cell type and time point are not known. What was sequenced was PBMCs or a T cell subset sorted from them (not recorded which). This chain links TRBV9 with TRBJ1-1; the match to TRBD1 covers 9 bases. The CDR3 here is CASSVSDRGSEAFF. The CDR3 DNA is TGTGCCAGCAGCGTCTCGGACAGGGGCTCTGAAGCTTTCTTT.